The sequence of this T cell receptor (beta chain) was determined in a study of CD8+CD57+ T cells in acquired aplastic anemia. This CDR3 region has 14 residues. With 4 bases clipped from V and 5 bases from J, the junction kept 8 bases outside the gene matches. Germline CDR1 is SEHNR and CDR2 is FQNEAQ (reference sequence). All patients picked for sequencing had shown, by flow cytometry, an expansion of CD8+CD57+ cells. Genomic DNA constituted the template upon which TCR beta VDJ and CDR3 profiling was performed. One entry per CDR3 protein, called by TCRdb with MiXCR from the reads. The table lists just over 200,000 distinct CDR3 sequences, about 60% of them singletons, with roughly 64% in the top ten.

Specimen: sorted CD4+, CD8+, or CD8+CD57+ T cells (not recorded which) from PBMCs. The receptor's source is a human donor with aplastic anemia. This chain connects TRBV7-9 to TRBJ2-7; 7 positions agree with TRBD1. CDR3 DNA sequence: TGTGCCAGCAGCTCCCTCGACAGGGACCACGAGCAGTACTTC. Its translation: CASSSLDRDHEQYF.